A single sample is the source of the 19 T cell receptor beta chains below, sequenced in a study of blood T cell repertoires in COVID-19. Data came from immunoSEQ multiplex PCR; TCRdb stores just in-frame clones and leaves some out. The data show a few hundred thousand clones, less than 90% seen once. Sequencing was carried out using PBMCs or T cells enriched from blood (not recorded which). The receptors come from a woman younger than 45 who had recovered from COVID-19.

The gene calls are TRBV7-6 and TRBJ2-5; 9 nucleotides match TRBD2. The CDR3 loop spans 17 amino acids. Unmatched junction bases numbered 10, after V lost 4 bases and J lost 1 base. Germline V gives CDR1 SGHVS, CDR2 FNYEAQ. This CDR3 reads CASSSSYSGGVQETQYF. Here the CDR3 DNA reads TGTGCCAGCAGCTCGTCTTATAGCGGGGGAGTCCAAGAGACCCAGTACTTC.

The chain couples TRBV9 to TRBJ1-1, with D possibly matching TRBD1 (5 bases). Germline-derived CDR1 and CDR2 are SGDLS and YYNGEE. This CDR3 contains 16 residues. Trimming cost V 0 bases and J 0 bases, with 12 bases left between them. The CDR3 loop is CASSVDQGLMNTEAFF. The CDR3 region has the DNA TGTGCCAGCAGCGTAGATCAGGGCCTCATGAACACTGAAGCTTTCTTT. Full variable domain (rest looked up from reference TRBV9 and TRBJ1-1): DSGVTQTPKHLITATGQRVTLRCSPRSGDLSVYWYQQSLDQGLQFLIQYYNGEERAKGNILERFSAQQFPDLHSELNLSSLELGDSALYFCASSVDQGLMNTEAFFGQGTRLTVV.

The V gene is TRBV5-4, the J gene TRBJ1-2; D not resolved. The CDR3 covers 15 residues. Per the germline V gene, CDR1 is SGHNT and CDR2 is YYREEE (reference sequence). V was pared by 0 bases and J by 3 bases, with 12 bases between. The CDR3 coding sequence is TGTGCCAGCAGCTTGGAGTGGGGAGAGGACTATGGCTACACCTTC. This translates into CASSLEWGEDYGYTF. Variable domain in full (rest from reference TRBV5-4 and TRBJ1-2): ETGVTQSPTHLIKTRGQQVTLRCSSQSGHNTVSWYQQALGQGPQFIFQYYREEENGRGNFPPRFSGLQFPNYSSELNVNALELDDSALYLCASSLEWGEDYGYTFGSGTRLTVV.

V usage is TRBV7-2 and J usage is TRBJ2-1; 9 positions match TRBD2. This CDR3 is built from 15 residues. The germline CDR1 and CDR2 sequences are SGHTA and FQGNSA. With 5 bases clipped from V and 7 bases from J, the junction kept 9 bases outside the gene matches. The CDR3 bases are TGTGCCAGCAGCGCAGGCAGCGGGGGGAAGAATGAGCAGTTCTTC. Its translation is CASSAGSGGKNEQFF.

This chain uses TRBV5-6 with TRBJ1-6; D gene ambiguous. Trimming stripped 1 base from V and 0 bases from J, with 8 bases between. The V gene's germline CDR1 is SGHDT and CDR2 YYEEEE. The CDR3 runs to 16 residues. The CDR3 protein is CASSLRRSSYNSPLHF. CDR3 nucleotides: TGTGCCAGCAGCTTGCGTCGTAGCTCCTATAATTCACCCCTCCACTTT.

This clone was seen only once. The rearrangement uses TRBV2 and TRBJ1-1, with TRBD1 as a possible D gene (5 bases). The CDR3 contains 14 residues. CDR1 is SNHLY and CDR2 is FYNNEI in the germline V gene. Trimming stripped 2 bases from V and 0 bases from J, with 7 bases between. Written as DNA, the CDR3 is TGTGCCAGCAGTGAAAGGGGTATGAACACTGAAGCTTTCTTT. It translates to CASSERGMNTEAFF.

J is TRBJ2-7 and V is TRBV29-1; no definite D call. In germline, CDR1 is SQVTM, CDR2 ANQGSEA. This CDR3 has 13 residues. V gave up 6 bases and J gave up 5 bases, with 17 bases separating them. The CDR3 is CSVARGEAHEQYF. For the CDR3, the DNA is TGCAGCGTCGCGAGAGGAGAGGCCCACGAGCAGTACTTC.

This sequence joins TRBV28 and TRBJ1-1, with 7 bases fitting TRBD1. The germline CDR1 and CDR2 sequences are MDHEN and SYDVKM. V lost 2 bases to trimming and J lost 7 bases; unmatched junction nucleotides: 13. This CDR3 is 16 amino acids long. The CDR3 bases are TGTGCCAGCAGTTTACGGGCCCGACAGGGTGTGGGTGAAGCTTTCTTT. This codes for CASSLRARQGVGEAFF. Full variable domain (missing parts from reference TRBV28 and TRBJ1-1): DVKVTQSSRYLVKRTGEKVFLECVQDMDHENMFWYRQDPGLGLRLIYFSYDVKMKEKGDIPEGYSVSREKKERFSLILESASTNQTSMYLCASSLRARQGVGEAFFGQGTRLTVV.

The rearrangement uses TRBV28 and TRBJ2-7; the D gene is possibly TRBD1 (6 bases). V lost 8 bases to trimming and J lost 7 bases, with 21 bases between them. The V gene's germline CDR1 is MDHEN and CDR2 SYDVKM. The CDR3 runs to 14 residues. The CDR3 coding sequence is TGTGCCAGCTTATCCCCAGGGGATAATGGGGAGCAGTACTTC. Amino acid sequence: CASLSPGDNGEQYF.

This chain links TRBV7-9 with TRBJ2-2, with D maybe TRBD1 (6 bases). Germline CDR1 and CDR2: SEHNR and FQNEAQ (reference sequence). Trimming left V 8 bases short and J 6 bases short, with 19 bases between. The CDR3 consists of 15 residues. The CDR3 sequence: CASHLGPGAPGELFF. The CDR3 DNA reads TGTGCCAGCCACCTCGGGCCAGGGGCCCCCGGGGAGCTGTTTTTT. Full variable domain (remainder filled in from reference TRBV7-9 and TRBJ2-2): DTGVSQNPRHKITKRGQNVTFRCDPISEHNRLYWYRQTLGQGPEFLTYFQNEAQLEKSRLLSDRFSAERPKGSFSTLEIQRTEQGDSAMYLCASHLGPGAPGELFFGEGSRLTVL.

The chain combines TRBV18 with TRBJ2-1; TRBD2 agrees at 10 bases. This CDR3 is 17 amino acids long. Germline CDR1 reads KGHSH; CDR2 reads LQKENI. Trimming removed 2 bases from V and 2 bases from J; junction bases left unmatched: 6. The CDR3 DNA follows: TGTGCCAGCTCACCAATTGGCACTAGCGGGACCTACAATGAGCAGTTCTTC. It is translated as CASSPIGTSGTYNEQFF.

The chain has TRBV6-5 and TRBJ1-2, with D tentatively TRBD1 (5 bases). There are 13 residues in the CDR3. V was clipped by 0 bases and J by 3 bases, with 5 bases between them. Germline-derived CDR1 and CDR2 are MNHEY and SVGAGI. The CDR3 region is CASSYSGDYGYTF. The CDR3, as DNA: TGTGCCAGCAGTTACTCAGGGGACTATGGCTACACCTTC.

The chain joins TRBV10-3 to TRBJ1-2; 7 bases map to TRBD1. Trimming at V came to 3 bases and at J to 4 bases, leaving 11 bases not matched to a gene. The CDR3 is 16 amino acids. Germline V gene data show CDR1 as ENHRY and CDR2 as SYGVKD. CDR3 coding DNA: TGTGCCATCAGTGACCCTTCGAGGGACAGCCGCTATGGCTACACCTTC. Protein: CAISDPSRDSRYGYTF.

The chain uses TRBV11-2 and TRBJ2-6, with D unresolved. The CDR3 sequence is 18 residues long. V was shortened by 0 bases and J by 1 base, with 13 bases between the two germline ends. CDR1 and CDR2 from the germline V gene are SGHAT and FQNNGV. The CDR3 sequence is CASSLEPPNVSGANVLTF. The DNA for the CDR3 is TGTGCCAGCAGCTTAGAGCCTCCTAATGTTTCTGGGGCCAACGTCCTGACTTTC.

The CDR3 DNA follows: TGTGCCAGCAGCCAAGGGCAAATAAACATTCAGTACTTC. This translates into CASSQGQINIQYF. The V gene is TRBV3-1 (or the pseudogene TRBV3-2), the J gene TRBJ2-4, with no clear D. The CDR3 length is 13 residues. The V and J ends lost 1 base and 6 bases respectively, with 7 bases between them. The V gene's germline CDR1 is LGHDT and CDR2 YNNKEL (reference sequence).

The table lists this clone with a few counts. The chain carries TRBV29-1 and TRBJ1-3; D gene uncertain. CDR1 and CDR2 (germline): SQVTM, ANQGSEA. This CDR3 is built from 14 residues. V lost 0 bases to trimming and J lost 2 bases, with 8 bases between them. The CDR3 region is CSVEEGSTGNTIYF. The CDR3 coding sequence is TGCAGCGTTGAAGAGGGTAGCACTGGAAACACCATATATTTT.

The gene calls are TRBV5-4 and TRBJ1-4, with D hard to call. V lost 0 bases, J lost 0 bases, and 6 bases lay in between. This CDR3 is built from 15 residues. Per the germline V gene, CDR1 is SGHNT and CDR2 is YYREEE (reference sequence). The CDR3 is CASSLDLTTNEKLFF. CDR3 nucleotides: TGTGCCAGCAGCTTGGATCTTACAACTAATGAAAAACTGTTTTTT. The full variable domain, its missing parts supplied by reference TRBV5-4 and TRBJ1-4, is ETGVTQSPTHLIKTRGQQVTLRCSSQSGHNTVSWYQQALGQGPQFIFQYYREEENGRGNFPPRFSGLQFPNYSSELNVNALELDDSALYLCASSLDLTTNEKLFFGSGTQLSVL.

This clone has more than one count but fewer than ten. The chain couples TRBV28 to TRBJ1-5; D unclear. Germline V lookup: CDR1 MDHEN, CDR2 SYDVKM. There are 14 residues in the CDR3. With 5 bases removed from V and 5 bases from J, the gap between germline ends came to 13 bases. This CDR3 is CASSQTSTDQPQHF. CDR3 nucleotide sequence: TGTGCCAGCAGTCAAACCTCCACAGATCAGCCCCAGCATTTT. The whole variable domain, remainder taken from reference TRBV28 and TRBJ1-5, is DVKVTQSSRYLVKRTGEKVFLECVQDMDHENMFWYRQDPGLGLRLIYFSYDVKMKEKGDIPEGYSVSREKKERFSLILESASTNQTSMYLCASSQTSTDQPQHFGDGTRLSIL.

This rearrangement joins TRBV15 to TRBJ2-2; tentatively, D is TRBD1 (6 bases). With 0 bases removed from V and 3 bases from J, the gap between germline ends came to 14 bases. Germline loops: CDR1 LNHNV, CDR2 YYDKDF (reference sequence). The length of the CDR3 is 17 residues. The CDR3 sequence is CATSRDRRTDYTGELFF. The CDR3 DNA follows: TGTGCCACCAGCAGAGATCGGCGGACAGATTACACCGGGGAGCTGTTTTTT.